These T cell receptor beta chains were read from a single sample in a study of T cell changes during pregnancy in multiple sclerosis. Some clones are missing from TCRdb's copy, which holds only in-frame ones; the method was immunoSEQ multiplex PCR. In the table there are around 100,000 clones, approximately 90% of which are singletons. The input for sequencing was peripheral blood, taken after pregnancy. These receptors were obtained from a female donor with multiple sclerosis, enrolled in a pregnancy study. Each CDR3 is given with its conserved first and last residue. A D gene is named only where the DNA matches it firmly. Some rows have no size entry. The others give once, few or many, or a class for an expanded clone.

d_call clone_size j_call v_call cdr3_nt cdr3_aa
NA NA TRBJ2-5 TRBV28 TGTGCCAGCAGCTCCCAGGACAGCCCCCAGGAGACCCAGTACTTC CASSSQDSPQETQYF
NA NA TRBJ1-5 TRBV2 TGTGCCAGCAGTGAATTTTCGGGCAGGGAGGATCAGCCCCAGCATTTT CASSEFSGREDQPQHF
TRBD1 NA TRBJ1-2 TRBV19 TGTGCCAGTAGTGCCGGGACAGGAATCTATGGCTACACCTTC CASSAGTGIYGYTF
NA few TRBJ2-7 TRBV2 TGTGCCAGCACGCAGATCTCCTACGAGCAGTACTTC CASTQISYEQYF
NA NA TRBJ2-3 TRBV6-5 TGTGCCAGCAAAGCGGGCCTCAGCACAGATACGCAGTATTTT CASKAGLSTDTQYF
NA NA TRBJ1-2 TRBV23-1 TGCGCCAGCAGTCTCGGACAGAGCTATGGCTACACCTTC CASSLGQSYGYTF
TRBD2 NA TRBJ2-2 TRBV5-5 TGTGCCAGCAGCTTAGGGACTAGCGGAACCGGGGAGCTGTTTTTT CASSLGTSGTGELFF
NA NA TRBJ2-3 TRBV5-1 TGCGCCAGCAGCATCACCGGGACTGGCGGGGCAGATACGCAGTATTTT CASSITGTGGADTQYF
TRBD1 NA TRBJ1-6 TRBV7-8 TGTGCCAGCAGCTTAAGTGACAGGGGCGCCTATTCACCCCTCCACTTT CASSLSDRGAYSPLHF
TRBD2 once TRBJ2-1 TRBV4-2 TGTGCCAGCAGCCAAGGAACTAGCGGGAGTTGGAATGAGCAGTTCTTC CASSQGTSGSWNEQFF
NA NA TRBJ2-2 TRBV10-3 TGTGCCATCAGTGGGAAAGGAGGGGAGGAGCTGTTTTTT CAISGKGGEELFF
NA NA TRBJ1-2 TRBV19 TGTGCCAGTAGTATTGGTCCAGGTAATGGCTACACCTTC CASSIGPGNGYTF
TRBD1 NA TRBJ2-7 TRBV11-2 TGTGCCAGCAGCTTAGACCAGGGACAGGGGTACGAGCAGTACTTC CASSLDQGQGYEQYF
NA NA TRBJ1-1 TRBV4-1 TGCGCCAGCAGCCATTCGGGGGGTCGTAACACTGAAGCTTTCTTT CASSHSGGRNTEAFF
NA NA TRBJ1-3 TRBV5-1 TGCGCCAGCAGCTTGGGAGGCTCCTCGGGAGGAAACACCATATATTTT CASSLGGSSGGNTIYF
NA NA TRBJ1-2 TRBV6-8 TGTGCCAGCACTAAGCGGACGGGCTATGGCTACACCTTC CASTKRTGYGYTF
NA NA TRBJ2-7 TRBV5-4 TGTGCCAGCAGCTCGGGTTACGAGCAGTACTTC CASSSGYEQYF
TRBD2 NA TRBJ2-5 TRBV9 TGTGCCAGCAGCGGCCGAGCGGGGGGGCGGGAGACCCAGTACTTC CASSGRAGGRETQYF
NA NA TRBJ1-2 TRBV2 TGTGCCAGCAGGCCCCTTAGCTATGGCTACACCTTC CASRPLSYGYTF
TRBD1 NA TRBJ2-7 TRBV19 TGTGCCAGTAGTATGCGGACAGGGGGTTCCTTTGAGCTCTACGAGCAGTACTTC CASSMRTGGSFELYEQYF
TRBD2 NA TRBJ2-1 TRBV5-8 TGTGCCAGCAGCTTTGGTCTAGCGGGAAGCAATGAGCAGTTCTTC CASSFGLAGSNEQFF